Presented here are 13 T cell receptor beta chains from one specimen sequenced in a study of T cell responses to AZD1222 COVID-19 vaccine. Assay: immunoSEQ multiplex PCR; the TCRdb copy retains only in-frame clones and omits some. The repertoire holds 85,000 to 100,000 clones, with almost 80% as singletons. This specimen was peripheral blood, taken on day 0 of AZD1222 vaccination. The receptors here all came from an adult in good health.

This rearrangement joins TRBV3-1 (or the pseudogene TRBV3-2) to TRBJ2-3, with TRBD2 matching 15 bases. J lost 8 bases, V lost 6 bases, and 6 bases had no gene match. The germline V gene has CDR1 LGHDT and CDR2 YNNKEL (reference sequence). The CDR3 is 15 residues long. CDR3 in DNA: TGTGCCAGCAGGCCCGCGGGACTAGCGGGAGGTACGCAGTATTTT. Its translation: CASRPAGLAGGTQYF.

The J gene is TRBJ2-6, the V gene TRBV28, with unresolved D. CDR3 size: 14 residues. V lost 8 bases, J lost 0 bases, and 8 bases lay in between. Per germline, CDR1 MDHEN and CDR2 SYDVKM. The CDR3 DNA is TGTGCCAGCGGTGGTCTCTCTGGGGCCAACGTCCTGACTTTC. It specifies CASGGLSGANVLTF.

CDR3 amino acids: CASRLVDEQFF. DNA for the CDR3: TGTGCCAGCAGACTAGTGGATGAGCAGTTCTTC. The chain is built from TRBV12-3 or TRBV12-4 and TRBJ2-1, with D perhaps matching TRBD2 (5 bases). The V and J ends lost 6 bases and 8 bases respectively, with 8 bases between them. This CDR3 has 11 amino acids.

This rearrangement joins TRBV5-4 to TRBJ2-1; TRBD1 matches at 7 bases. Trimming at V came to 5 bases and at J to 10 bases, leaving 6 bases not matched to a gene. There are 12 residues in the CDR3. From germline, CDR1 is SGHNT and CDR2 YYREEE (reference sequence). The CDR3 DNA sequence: TGTGCCAGCAGTCACGAACAGGGGGAGCAGTTCTTC. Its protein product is CASSHEQGEQFF.

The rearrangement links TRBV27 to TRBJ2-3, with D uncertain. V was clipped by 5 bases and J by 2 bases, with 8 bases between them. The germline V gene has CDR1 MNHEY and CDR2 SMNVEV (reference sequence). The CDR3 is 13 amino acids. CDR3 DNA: TGTGCCAGCAGTCTATTAAACACAGATACGCAGTATTTT. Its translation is CASSLLNTDTQYF.

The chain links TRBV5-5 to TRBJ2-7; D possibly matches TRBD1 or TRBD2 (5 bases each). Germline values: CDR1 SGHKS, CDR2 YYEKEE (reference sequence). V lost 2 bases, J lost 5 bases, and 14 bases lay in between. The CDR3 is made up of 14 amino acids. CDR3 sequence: CASSFPRERDEQYF. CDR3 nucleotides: TGTGCCAGCAGCTTCCCCAGGGAGAGGGACGAGCAGTACTTC.

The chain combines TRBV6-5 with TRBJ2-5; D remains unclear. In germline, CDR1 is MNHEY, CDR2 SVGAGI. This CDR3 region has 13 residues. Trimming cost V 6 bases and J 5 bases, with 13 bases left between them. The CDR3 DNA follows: TGTGCCAGCAGATATGGGGTGATGGAGACCCAGTACTTC. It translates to CASRYGVMETQYF.

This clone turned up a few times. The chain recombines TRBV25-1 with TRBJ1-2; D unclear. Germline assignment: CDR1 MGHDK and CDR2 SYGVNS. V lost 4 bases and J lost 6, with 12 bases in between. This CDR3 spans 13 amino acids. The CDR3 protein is CASSVLMEDGYTF. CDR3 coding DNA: TGTGCCAGCAGTGTATTGATGGAGGATGGCTACACCTTC.

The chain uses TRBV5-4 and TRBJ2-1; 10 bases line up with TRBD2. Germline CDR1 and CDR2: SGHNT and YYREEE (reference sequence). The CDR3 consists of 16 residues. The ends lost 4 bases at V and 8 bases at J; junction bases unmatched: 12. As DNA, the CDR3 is TGTGCCAGCAGCGCAGGTCTAGCGGGAGCTTTCGATGAGCAGTTCTTC. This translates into CASSAGLAGAFDEQFF.

CDR3 in amino acids: CASSPSGVGTDTQYF. DNA for the CDR3: TGTGCCAGCAGCCCTAGCGGGGTTGGTACAGATACGCAGTATTTT. The chain joins TRBV3-1 (or the pseudogene TRBV3-2) to TRBJ2-3; 9 bases are a match to TRBD2. Germline values: CDR1 LGHDT, CDR2 YNNKEL (reference sequence). The CDR3 has 15 residues. V gave up 4 bases and J gave up 3 bases; unmatched junction bases: 5.

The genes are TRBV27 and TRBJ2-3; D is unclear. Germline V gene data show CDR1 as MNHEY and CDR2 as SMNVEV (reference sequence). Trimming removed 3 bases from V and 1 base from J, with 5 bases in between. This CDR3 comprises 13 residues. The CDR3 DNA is TGTGCCAGCAGTTTTGCCCGCACAGATACGCAGTATTTT. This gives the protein CASSFARTDTQYF.

The CDR3 loop reads CASRRDSYNEQFF. CDR3 nucleotide sequence: TGCGCCAGCAGGAGGGACAGCTACAATGAGCAGTTCTTC. The V call is TRBV10-2, the J call TRBJ2-1; 7 nucleotides align to TRBD1. Germline V gene data show CDR1 as WSHSY and CDR2 as SAAADI. The CDR3 sequence is 13 residues long. With V trimmed by 6 bases and J by 3 bases, 2 bases remained unmatched.

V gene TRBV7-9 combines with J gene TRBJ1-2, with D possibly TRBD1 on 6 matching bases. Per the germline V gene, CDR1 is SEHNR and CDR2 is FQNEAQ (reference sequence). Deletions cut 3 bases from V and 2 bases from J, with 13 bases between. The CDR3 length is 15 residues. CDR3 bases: TGTGCCAGCAGCTTCGCACAACAGGGCAACTATGGCTACACCTTC. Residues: CASSFAQQGNYGYTF.